This T cell receptor (beta chain) stems from a study of T cells in Graves' hyperthyroidism and ophthalmopathy. Whole-study findings and limits: Ophthalmopathy stood apart from stable hyperthyroidism in a 13 V-J model.

V was clipped by 0 bases and J by 1 base, with 11 bases between them. Germline CDR1 LNHNV, CDR2 YYDKDF (reference sequence). This CDR3 is built from 16 residues. This clonotype was seen more than once but under ten times. Antigen: not known. Not enrolled were patients with uncontrolled infection, other autoimmune disease, pregnancy or lactation. Template material for amplifying TCR beta CDR3 regions consisted of RNA transcripts. First-round RT-PCR targeting the TCR CDR3 was performed with the HTBI primer set. TCRdb re-analysed the multiplex PCR reads in MiXCR, keeping a single row per CDR3 protein. The sample shows roughly 400,000 distinct CDR3 sequences, around a quarter of them seen only once.

The sample consisted of blood. This clonotype was obtained from a man aged 45-65 years with Graves' hyperthyroidism. The V gene is TRBV15, the J gene TRBJ2-3, with a weak D call TRBD2 (5 bases). As DNA, the CDR3 is TGTGCCACCAGCAGAGAGTCTAGCCCTCGCACAGATACGCAGTATTTT. Residues: CATSRESSPRTDTQYF.